The entry below gives a single T cell receptor (beta chain) sequence along with its context. Uncontrolled infection, other autoimmune disease, pregnancy or lactation led to exclusion. Fresh peripheral blood, around 10 ml of it, supplied the PBMCs. The CDR3 consists of 16 residues. V shed 0 bases, J shed 7 bases, and the junction held 9 bases outside the gene matches. The germline gives CDR1 SEHNR, CDR2 FQNEAQ (reference sequence). The data derive from a study of T cells in Graves' hyperthyroidism and ophthalmopathy. Amplification targeted TCR beta CDR3 regions from RNA transcripts. First-round RT-PCR with HTBI primers amplified the TCR CDR3 region. One entry per CDR3 protein results from TCRdb running MiXCR on the multiplex PCR reads. The sample has roughly 740,000 distinct CDR3 sequences; less than 20% are singletons.

Sequencing used blood. This chain links TRBV7-9 with TRBJ2-1; 7 nucleotides agree with TRBD1. The sequence was collected from a man aged 18 to 30 with Graves' hyperthyroidism. CDR3 sequence: CASSLARRQGRNEQFF. CDR3 nucleotides: TGTGCCAGCAGCTTAGCACGGCGACAGGGTCGTAATGAGCAGTTCTTC.